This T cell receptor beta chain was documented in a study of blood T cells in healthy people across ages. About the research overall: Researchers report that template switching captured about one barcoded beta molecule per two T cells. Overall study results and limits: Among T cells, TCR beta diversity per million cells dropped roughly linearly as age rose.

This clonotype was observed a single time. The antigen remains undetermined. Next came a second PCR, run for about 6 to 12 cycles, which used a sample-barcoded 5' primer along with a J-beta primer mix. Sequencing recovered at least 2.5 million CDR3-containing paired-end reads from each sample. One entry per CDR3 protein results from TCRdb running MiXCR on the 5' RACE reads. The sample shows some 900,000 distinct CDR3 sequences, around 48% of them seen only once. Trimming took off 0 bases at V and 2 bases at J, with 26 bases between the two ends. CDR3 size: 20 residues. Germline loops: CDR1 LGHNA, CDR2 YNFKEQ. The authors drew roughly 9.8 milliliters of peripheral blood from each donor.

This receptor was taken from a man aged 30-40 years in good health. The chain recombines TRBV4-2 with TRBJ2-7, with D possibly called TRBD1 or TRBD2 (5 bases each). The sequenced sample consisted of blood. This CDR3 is CASSQEKDKEILGKPYEQYF. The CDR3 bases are TGTGCCAGCAGCCAAGAGAAGGACAAGGAAATACTAGGGAAGCCCTACGAGCAGTACTTC.